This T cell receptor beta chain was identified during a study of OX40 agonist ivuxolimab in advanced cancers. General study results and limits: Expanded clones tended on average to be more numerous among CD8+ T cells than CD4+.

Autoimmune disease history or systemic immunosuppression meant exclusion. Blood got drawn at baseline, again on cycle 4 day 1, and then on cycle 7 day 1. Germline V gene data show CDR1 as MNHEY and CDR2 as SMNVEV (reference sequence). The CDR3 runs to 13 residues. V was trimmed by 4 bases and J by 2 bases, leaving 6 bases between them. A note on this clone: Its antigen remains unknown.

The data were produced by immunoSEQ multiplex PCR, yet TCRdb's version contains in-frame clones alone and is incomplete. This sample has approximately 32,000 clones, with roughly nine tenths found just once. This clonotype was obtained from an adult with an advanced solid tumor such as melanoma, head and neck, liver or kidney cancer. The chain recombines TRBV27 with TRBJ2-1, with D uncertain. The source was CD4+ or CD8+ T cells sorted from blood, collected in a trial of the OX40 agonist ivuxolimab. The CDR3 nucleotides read TGTGCCAGCAGTTACCGGGCCTACAATGAGCAGTTCTTC. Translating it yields CASSYRAYNEQFF.